The 9 T cell receptor beta chains below were found in one sample sequenced in a study of blood T cell repertoires in COVID-19. Here immunoSEQ multiplex PCR was the method, and the copy in TCRdb shows in-frame clones only, minus some. This table holds about 270,000 clones, around 86% found once. Sequences were obtained from peripheral blood. The source of these receptors is a woman aged 80 or over with COVID-19, enrolled during active disease.

This clone turned up a few times. The chain couples TRBV9 to TRBJ1-1; D unclear. The CDR3 totals 13 residues. Trimming pared 5 bases from V and 7 bases from J, leaving 15 bases between. From germline, CDR1 is SGDLS and CDR2 YYNGEE. The CDR3 DNA follows: TGTGCCAGCAGTGGAGGGATGTGGGATGAAGCTTTCTTT. Protein sequence: CASSGGMWDEAFF. The variable domain in full, with the rest retrieved from reference TRBV9 and TRBJ1-1, is DSGVTQTPKHLITATGQRVTLRCSPRSGDLSVYWYQQSLDQGLQFLIQYYNGEERAKGNILERFSAQQFPDLHSELNLSSLELGDSALYFCASSGGMWDEAFFGQGTRLTVV.

The chain is built from TRBV18 and TRBJ1-4; no definite D call. The CDR3 is 14 amino acids. V lost 6 bases and J lost 0, with 8 bases in between. Germline V lookup: CDR1 KGHSH, CDR2 LQKENI. The CDR3 spells CASSLHSTNEKLFF. In DNA, the CDR3 is TGTGCCAGCTCCCTCCACTCAACTAATGAAAAACTGTTTTTT.

The genes are TRBV18 and TRBJ1-1; D may be TRBD1 (6 bases). The CDR3 length is 13 residues. Between the trimmed V and J ends, which lost 6 bases and 7 bases, there was a span of 15 bases. In germline, CDR1 is KGHSH, CDR2 LQKENI. CDR3 sequence: CASSPTRDNEAFF. The CDR3 nucleotides read TGTGCCAGCTCCCCCACCCGGGACAATGAAGCTTTCTTT.

The rearrangement uses TRBV6-1 and TRBJ1-4, with 8 bases fitting TRBD1. The V segment lost 0 bases and the J segment 6 bases; nucleotides outside the gene matches: 0. Germline loops: CDR1 MNHNS, CDR2 SASEGT. The CDR3 loop spans 14 amino acids. The CDR3 region is CASSEATGDEKLFF. As DNA, the CDR3 is TGTGCCAGCAGTGAAGCGACAGGGGATGAAAAACTGTTTTTT.

This clone has only a few counts. This rearrangement joins TRBV10-3 to TRBJ2-7; D might be TRBD2 (5 bases). Germline values: CDR1 ENHRY, CDR2 SYGVKD. The CDR3 length is 12 residues. Trimming pared 4 bases from V and 3 bases from J, leaving 7 bases between. CDR3 DNA: TGTGCCATCAGTGGCGAGGGCTACGAGCAGTACGTC. Translating it yields CAISGEGYEQYV.

The V gene is TRBV6-5, the J gene TRBJ1-1; the match to TRBD1 covers 8 bases. J lost 5 bases, V lost 0 bases, and 5 bases had no gene match. The CDR3 covers 15 residues. Germline V gives CDR1 MNHEY, CDR2 SVGAGI. The CDR3 here is CASSYSRQGRTEAFF. The DNA for the CDR3 is TGTGCCAGCAGTTACTCCCGACAGGGGAGGACTGAAGCTTTCTTT.

The chain has TRBV18 and TRBJ1-2; D remains ambiguous. In germline, CDR1 is KGHSH, CDR2 LQKENI. The CDR3 extends over 13 amino acids. V was cut by 3 bases and J by 8 bases, with 13 bases left in between. The CDR3 nucleotides are TGTGCCAGCTCACCTACTGGGCCACTCGGCTACACCTTC. It translates to CASSPTGPLGYTF.

This chain connects TRBV10-1 to TRBJ1-3; D not resolved. In germline, CDR1 is WNHNN, CDR2 SYGVQD (reference sequence). There are 13 residues in the CDR3. V lost 9 bases to trimming and J lost 0 bases, with 9 bases between them. The CDR3 nucleotides read TGCGCCAGTGACGGGAGCTCTGGAAACACCATATATTTT. Its protein is CASDGSSGNTIYF.

The chain joins TRBV30 to TRBJ2-4; possibly TRBD1 for D (5 bases). CDR3 length: 14 residues. Trimming pared 0 bases from V and 13 bases from J, leaving 19 bases between. Germline V gene sequence: CDR1 GTSNPN, CDR2 SVGIG (reference sequence). In nucleotides, the CDR3 is TGTGCCTGGAGTGTTAATCGTCAGGGAATTCGGCAGTACTTC. This sequence encodes CAWSVNRQGIRQYF. Based on the CDR3 plus reference TRBV30 and TRBJ2-4, the full variable domain is SQTIHQWPATLVQPVGSPLSLECTVEGTSNPNLYWYRQAAGRGLQLLFYSVGIGQISSEVPQNLSASRPQDRQFILSSKKLLLSDSGFYLCAWSVNRQGIRQYFGAGTRLSVL.